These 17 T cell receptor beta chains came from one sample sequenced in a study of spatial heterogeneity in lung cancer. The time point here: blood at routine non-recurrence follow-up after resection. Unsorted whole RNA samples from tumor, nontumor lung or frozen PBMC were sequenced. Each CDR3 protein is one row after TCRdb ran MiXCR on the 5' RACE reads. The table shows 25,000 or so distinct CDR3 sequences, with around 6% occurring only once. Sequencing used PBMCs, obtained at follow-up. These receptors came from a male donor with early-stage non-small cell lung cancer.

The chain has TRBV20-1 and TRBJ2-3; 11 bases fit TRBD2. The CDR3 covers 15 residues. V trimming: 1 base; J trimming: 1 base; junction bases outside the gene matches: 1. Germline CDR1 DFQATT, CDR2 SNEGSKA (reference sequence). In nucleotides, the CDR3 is TGCAGTGCTAGAGGACTAGCGGGGCGCACAGATACGCAGTATTTT. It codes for CSARGLAGRTDTQYF.

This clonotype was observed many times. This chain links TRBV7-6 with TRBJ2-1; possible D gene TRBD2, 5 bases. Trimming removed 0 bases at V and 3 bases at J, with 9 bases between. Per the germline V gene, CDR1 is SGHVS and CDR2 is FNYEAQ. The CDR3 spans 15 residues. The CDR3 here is CASSLAPGSYNEQFF. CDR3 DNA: TGTGCCAGCAGCTTAGCACCGGGGAGCTACAATGAGCAGTTCTTC.

The CDR3 sequence is CASTKAGRLYGYTF. DNA of the CDR3: TGTGCCAGCACGAAAGCGGGCCGCCTCTATGGCTACACCTTC. The chain is built from TRBV7-2 and TRBJ1-2; D is unresolved. Germline V gives CDR1 SGHTA, CDR2 FQGNSA. The V and J ends lost 7 bases and 4 bases respectively, with 16 bases between them. CDR3 size: 14 residues.

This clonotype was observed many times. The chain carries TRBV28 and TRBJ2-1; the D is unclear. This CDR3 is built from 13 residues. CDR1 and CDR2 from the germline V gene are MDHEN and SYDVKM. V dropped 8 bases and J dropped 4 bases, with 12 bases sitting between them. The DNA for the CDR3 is TGTGCCAGCTCCCGCCCCGGGTACAATGAGCAGTTCTTC. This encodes CASSRPGYNEQFF.

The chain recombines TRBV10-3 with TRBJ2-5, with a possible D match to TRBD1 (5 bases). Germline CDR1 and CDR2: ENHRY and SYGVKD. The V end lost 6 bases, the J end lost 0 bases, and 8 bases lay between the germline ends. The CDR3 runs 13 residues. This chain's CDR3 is CAIRQDNQETQYF. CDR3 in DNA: TGTGCCATCAGACAGGACAACCAAGAGACCCAGTACTTC.

The CDR3 DNA follows: TGTGCCAGCAGCGTAGATGTACGACAGCCCTACGAGCAGTACTTC. Protein product: CASSVDVRQPYEQYF. The V call is TRBV9, the J call TRBJ2-7; the D gene is possibly TRBD1 (5 bases). The CDR3 is made up of 15 amino acids. From germline, CDR1 is SGDLS and CDR2 YYNGEE. Trimming shortened V by 0 bases and J by 2 bases, and 12 bases separated the two germline ends.

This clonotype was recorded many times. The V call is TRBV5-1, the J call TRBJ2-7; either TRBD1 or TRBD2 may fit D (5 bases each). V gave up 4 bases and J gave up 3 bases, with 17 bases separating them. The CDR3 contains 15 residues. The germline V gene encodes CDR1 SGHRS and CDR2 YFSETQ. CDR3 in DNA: TGCGCCAGCAGCCTAACCGGGGCAGCGTTCTACGAGCAGTACTTC. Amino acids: CASSLTGAAFYEQYF.

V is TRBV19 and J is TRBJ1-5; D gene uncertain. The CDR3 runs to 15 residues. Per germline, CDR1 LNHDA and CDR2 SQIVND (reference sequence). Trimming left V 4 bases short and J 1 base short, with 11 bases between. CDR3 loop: CASSTRQMSNQPQHF. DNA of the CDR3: TGTGCCAGTAGTACAAGACAAATGAGCAATCAGCCCCAGCATTTT. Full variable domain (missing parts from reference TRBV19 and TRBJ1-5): DGGITQSPKYLFRKEGQNVTLSCEQNLNHDAMYWYRQDPGQGLRLIYYSQIVNDFQKGDIAEGYSVSREKKESFPLTVTSAQKNPTAFYLCASSTRQMSNQPQHFGDGTRLSIL.

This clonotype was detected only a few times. The chain's CDR3 is CASSIRTGRTVETQYF. The CDR3 region has the DNA TGTGCCAGTAGTATTCGAACCGGGAGGACCGTCGAGACCCAGTACTTC. This chain connects TRBV19 to TRBJ2-5, with TRBD2 matching over 7 bases. The CDR3 has 16 residues. The V gene end was trimmed by 3 bases and the J gene end by 5 bases; junction bases not matched to a gene: 12. From germline, CDR1 is LNHDA and CDR2 SQIVND (reference sequence).

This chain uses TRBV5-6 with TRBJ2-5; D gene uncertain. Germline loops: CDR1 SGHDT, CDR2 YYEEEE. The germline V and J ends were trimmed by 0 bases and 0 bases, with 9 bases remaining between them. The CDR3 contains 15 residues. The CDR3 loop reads CASSLGGRYQETQYF. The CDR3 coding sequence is TGTGCCAGCAGCTTGGGCGGCAGGTACCAAGAGACCCAGTACTTC.

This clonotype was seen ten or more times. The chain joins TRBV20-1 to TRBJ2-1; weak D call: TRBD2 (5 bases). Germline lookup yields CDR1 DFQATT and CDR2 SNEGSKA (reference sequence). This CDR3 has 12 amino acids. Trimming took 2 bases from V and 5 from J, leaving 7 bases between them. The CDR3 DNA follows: TGCAGTGCTAGAAGCGGTAACAATGAGCAGTTCTTC. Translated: CSARSGNNEQFF.

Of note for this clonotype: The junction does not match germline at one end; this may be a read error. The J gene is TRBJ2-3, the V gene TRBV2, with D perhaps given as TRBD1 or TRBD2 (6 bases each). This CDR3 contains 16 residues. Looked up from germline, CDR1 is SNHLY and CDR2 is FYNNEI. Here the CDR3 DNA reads TGTGCCAGCGCCCGGGGGCGAACCAGTCGCACAGATACGCCGTATTTT. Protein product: CASARGRTSRTDTPYF.

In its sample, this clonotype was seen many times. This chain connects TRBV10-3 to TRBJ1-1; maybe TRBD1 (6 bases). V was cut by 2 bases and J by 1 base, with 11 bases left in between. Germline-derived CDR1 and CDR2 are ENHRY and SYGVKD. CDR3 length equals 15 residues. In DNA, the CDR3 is TGTGCCATCAGTGAGATAGCAGGGGAGAACACTGAAGCTTTCTTT. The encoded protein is CAISEIAGENTEAFF.

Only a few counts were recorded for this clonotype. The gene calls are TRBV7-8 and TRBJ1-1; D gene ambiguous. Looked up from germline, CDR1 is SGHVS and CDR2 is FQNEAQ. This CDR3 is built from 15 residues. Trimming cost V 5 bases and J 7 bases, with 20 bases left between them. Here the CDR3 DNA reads TGTGCCAGCAGCGTAATGGGTGGTGGTCGGGTTGAAGCTTTCTTT. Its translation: CASSVMGGGRVEAFF.

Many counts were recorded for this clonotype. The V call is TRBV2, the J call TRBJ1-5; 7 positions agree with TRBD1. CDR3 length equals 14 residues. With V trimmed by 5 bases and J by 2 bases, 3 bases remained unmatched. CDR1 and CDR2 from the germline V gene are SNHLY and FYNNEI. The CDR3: CASSKTGRNQPQHF. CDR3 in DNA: TGTGCCAGCAGTAAGACAGGGCGCAATCAGCCCCAGCATTTT.

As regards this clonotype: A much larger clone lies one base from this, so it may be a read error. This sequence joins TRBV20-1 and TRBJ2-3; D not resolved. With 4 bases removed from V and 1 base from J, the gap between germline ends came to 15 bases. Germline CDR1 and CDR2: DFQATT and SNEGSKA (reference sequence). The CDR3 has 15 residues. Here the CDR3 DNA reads TGCAGTGCTACAGATTACAAGTCCGGCACAGATACGCAGTATTTT. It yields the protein CSATDYKSGTDTQYF.

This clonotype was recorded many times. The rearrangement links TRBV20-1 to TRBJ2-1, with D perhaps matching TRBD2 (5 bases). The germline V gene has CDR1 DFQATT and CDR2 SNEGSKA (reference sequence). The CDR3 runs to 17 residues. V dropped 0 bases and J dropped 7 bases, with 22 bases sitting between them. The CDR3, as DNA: TGCAGTGCTAGAGATTACGAGGGTACCCCAATAGGGAATGAGCAGTTCTTC. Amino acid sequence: CSARDYEGTPIGNEQFF.